This T cell receptor (beta chain) was identified during a study of CD8+CD57+ T cells in acquired aplastic anemia. Study in general: 3.2 ug was the average amount of DNA from sorted CD4+ and CD8+ cells.

CDR1 is LNHDA, CDR2 SQIVND, per germline (reference sequence). CDR3 length: 17 residues. Genomic DNA served as template for TCR beta VDJ and CDR3 profiling. MiXCR, applied by TCRdb to the reads, yields one record per CDR3 protein. The table has about 220,000 distinct CDR3 sequences, 34% seen once. In the case of this clonotype: The junction departs from germline at one end; a sequencing error may be responsible.

The material sequenced was sorted CD4+, CD8+, or CD8+CD57+ T cells (not recorded which) from PBMCs. The chain couples TRBV19 to TRBJ2-7; a possible D gene is TRBD2 (6 bases). This TCR was sampled from a human donor in good health, serving as a control. In nucleotides, the CDR3 is TGTGCCAGTAGTACGGGGAGGCGGGACTTAGGCTCCTACGAGCGGTACTTC. Protein sequence: CASSTGRRDLGSYERYF. The whole variable domain, filled in from reference TRBV19 and TRBJ2-7, reads DGGITQSPKYLFRKEGQNVTLSCEQNLNHDAMYWYRQDPGQGLRLIYYSQIVNDFQKGDIAEGYSVSREKKESFPLTVTSAQKNPTAFYLCASSTGRRDLGSYERYFGPGTRLTVT.